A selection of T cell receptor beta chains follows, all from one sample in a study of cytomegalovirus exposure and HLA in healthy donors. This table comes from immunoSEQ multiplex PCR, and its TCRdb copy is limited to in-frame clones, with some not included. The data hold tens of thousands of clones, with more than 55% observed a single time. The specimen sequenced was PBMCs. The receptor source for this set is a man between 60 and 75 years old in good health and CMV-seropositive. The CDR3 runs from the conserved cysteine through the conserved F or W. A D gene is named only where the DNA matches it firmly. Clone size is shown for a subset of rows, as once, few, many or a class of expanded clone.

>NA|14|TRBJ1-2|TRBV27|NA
TGTGCCAGCAGTTCCGCAGGAAGCCTCTATGGCTACACCTTC
CASSSAGSLYGYTF
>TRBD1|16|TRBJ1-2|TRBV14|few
TGTGCCAGCAGCCAAAGAGCCCGGGACAGAAACTATGGCTACACCTTC
CASSQRARDRNYGYTF
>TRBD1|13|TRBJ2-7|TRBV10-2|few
TGCGCCAGCAGCCCCGGGACAGGGGCCGAGCAGTACTTC
CASSPGTGAEQYF
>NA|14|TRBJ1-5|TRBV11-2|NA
TGTGCCAGCAGCTTAGATCGACAGTTAAAGCCCCAGCATTTT
CASSLDRQLKPQHF
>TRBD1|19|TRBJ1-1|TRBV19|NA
TGTGCCAGTAGTATAGATCTAAACAGGGAGAACAGGGGGAACACTGAAGCTTTCTTT
CASSIDLNRENRGNTEAFF
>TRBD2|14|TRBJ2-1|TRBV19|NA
TGTGCCAGTAGTATAGGTGGAGGAGGACTAGCCCAGTTCTTC
CASSIGGGGLAQFF
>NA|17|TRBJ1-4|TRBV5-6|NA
TGTGCCAGCAGCTCCTTAAAGGGGTCCGCAACTAATGAAAAACTGTTTTTT
CASSSLKGSATNEKLFF
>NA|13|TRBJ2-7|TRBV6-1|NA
TGTGCCAGCAGTGAAAGGAGCTCCTACGAGCAGTACTTC
CASSERSSYEQYF
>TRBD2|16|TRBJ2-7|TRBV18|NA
TGTGCCAGCTCACCACTGGATCCCAGCGGGAGTATTGAGCAGTACTTC
CASSPLDPSGSIEQYF
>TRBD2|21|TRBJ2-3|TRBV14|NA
TGTGCCAGCAGCCAAGATAAGATCCTAGCGGGAGGGCCAGAAGAAGTAGATACGCAGTATTTT
CASSQDKILAGGPEEVDTQYF
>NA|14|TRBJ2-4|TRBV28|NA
TGTGCCAGCACCTTGGGGTCCGGGGTACACATTCAGTACTTC
CASTLGSGVHIQYF
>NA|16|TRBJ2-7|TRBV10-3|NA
TGTGCCATCAGTGGCGATAACAGGGCGTTTGGGTACGAGCAGTACTTC
CAISGDNRAFGYEQYF
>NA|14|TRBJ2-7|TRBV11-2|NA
TGTGCCAGCACTCTCAACTGGCAGGACTACGAGCAGTACTTC
CASTLNWQDYEQYF
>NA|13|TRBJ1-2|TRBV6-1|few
TGTGCCAGCAGTGAATATCAGGGTTGGGGCTACACCTTC
CASSEYQGWGYTF
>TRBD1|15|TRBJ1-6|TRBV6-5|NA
TGTGCCAGCAGTTACGGAGGGACAGATAATTCACCCCTCCACTTT
CASSYGGTDNSPLHF
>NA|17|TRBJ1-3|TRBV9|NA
TGTGCCAGCAGCGTTCGGGACACCAAGAGCTCTGGAAACACCATATATTTT
CASSVRDTKSSGNTIYF
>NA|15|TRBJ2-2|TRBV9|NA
TGTGCCAGCAGCGTAGGGACAGCGAACACCGGGGAGCTGTTTTTT
CASSVGTANTGELFF
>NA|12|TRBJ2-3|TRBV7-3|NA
TGTGCCAGCAGTACAGGGAGAGATACGCAGTATTTT
CASSTGRDTQYF
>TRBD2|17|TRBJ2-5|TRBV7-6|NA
TGTGCCAGCAGCCCGCTACTCAGCGGGGGGCCCTCGGGGACCCAGTACTTC
CASSPLLSGGPSGTQYF
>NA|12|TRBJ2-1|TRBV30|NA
TGTGCCGGGATCAGCGGGTACAATGAGCAGTTCTTC
CAGISGYNEQFF
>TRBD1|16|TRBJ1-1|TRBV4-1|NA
TGCGCCAGCAGCCACTCGAGGGACAGGGTGGGCACTGAAGCTTTCTTT
CASSHSRDRVGTEAFF
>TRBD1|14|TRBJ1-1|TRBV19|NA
TGTGCCAGGAGACAGGGGAAATTCGACACTGAAGCTTTCTTT
CARRQGKFDTEAFF
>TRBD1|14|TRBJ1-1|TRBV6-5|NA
TGTGCCAGCAGGGGGCAGGGGGCAAACACTGAAGCTTTCTTT
CASRGQGANTEAFF
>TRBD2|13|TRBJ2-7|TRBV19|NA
TGTGCCAGCACTAGCGGGGCTTCCTACGAGCAGTACTTC
CASTSGASYEQYF